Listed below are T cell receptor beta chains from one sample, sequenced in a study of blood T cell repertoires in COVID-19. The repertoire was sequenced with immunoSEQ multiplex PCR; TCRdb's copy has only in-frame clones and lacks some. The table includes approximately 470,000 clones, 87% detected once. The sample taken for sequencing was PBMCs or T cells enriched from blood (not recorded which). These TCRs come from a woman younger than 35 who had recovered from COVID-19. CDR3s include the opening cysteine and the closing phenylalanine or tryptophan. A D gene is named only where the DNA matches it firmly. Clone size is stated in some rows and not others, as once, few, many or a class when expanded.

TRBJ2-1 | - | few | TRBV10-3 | CAISDRPRDSSYNEQFF | TGTGCCATCAGTGATCGTCCGCGGGACAGCTCCTACAATGAGCAGTTCTTC
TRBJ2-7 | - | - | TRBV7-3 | CASSPSPGVGYEQYF | TGTGCCAGCAGCCCCTCCCCAGGGGTCGGCTACGAGCAGTACTTC
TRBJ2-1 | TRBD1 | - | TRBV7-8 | CASSPQDRSSYNEQFF | TGTGCCAGCAGCCCACAGGACAGGAGCTCCTACAATGAGCAGTTCTTC
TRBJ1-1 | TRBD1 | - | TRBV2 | CASLDRGPNTEAFF | TGTGCCAGCTTAGACAGGGGGCCGAACACTGAAGCTTTCTTT
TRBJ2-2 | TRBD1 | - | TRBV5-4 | CASRVDRTGEAGELFF | TGTGCCAGCAGGGTCGACAGGACAGGGGAGGCCGGGGAGCTGTTTTTT
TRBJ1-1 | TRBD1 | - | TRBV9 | CASSVSLLQGEAFF | TGTGCCAGCAGCGTCTCCTTACTACAGGGGGAAGCTTTCTTT
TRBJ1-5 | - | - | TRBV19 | CASEQGAVGHQPQHF | TGTGCCAGTGAACAGGGTGCGGTGGGTCATCAGCCCCAGCATTTT
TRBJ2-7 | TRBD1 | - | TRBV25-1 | CASSEYPGQGGCEQYF | TGTGCCAGCAGTGAATATCCGGGACAGGGGGGTTGCGAGCAGTACTTC
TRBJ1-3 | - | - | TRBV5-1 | CASSDRASGNTIYF | TGCGCCAGCAGCGACAGAGCCTCTGGAAACACCATATATTTT
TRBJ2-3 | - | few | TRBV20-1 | CSASDDGGVTDTQYF | TGCAGTGCAAGTGATGACGGGGGAGTCACAGATACGCAGTATTTT
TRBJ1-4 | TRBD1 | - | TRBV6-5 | CASSYSRTGGAQLFF | TGTGCCAGCAGTTACTCGAGGACAGGGGGCGCGCAACTGTTTTTT
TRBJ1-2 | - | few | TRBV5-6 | CASSPRQGFYTF | TGTGCCAGCAGCCCGAGGCAGGGGTTCTACACCTTC
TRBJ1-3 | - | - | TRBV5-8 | CASSLDRDSGNTIYF | TGTGCCAGCAGCTTGGACAGGGACTCTGGAAACACCATATATTTT
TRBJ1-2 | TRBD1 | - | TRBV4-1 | CASSRDREGYGYTF | TGCGCCAGCAGCCGGGACAGAGAGGGCTATGGCTACACCTTC
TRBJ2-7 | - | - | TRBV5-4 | CASSLAGGNYEQYF | TGTGCCAGCAGCTTGGCCGGGGGAAACTACGAGCAGTACTTC
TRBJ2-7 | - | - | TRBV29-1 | CSVGGWRTAGYEQYF | TGCAGCGTTGGAGGGTGGAGGACGGCGGGCTACGAGCAGTACTTC
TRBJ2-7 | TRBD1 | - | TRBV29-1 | CSVHGQGSYEQYF | TGCAGCGTCCACGGACAGGGTTCCTACGAGCAGTACTTC
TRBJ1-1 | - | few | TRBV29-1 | CSVRQVETEAFF | TGCAGCGTTCGTCAGGTAGAGACTGAAGCTTTCTTT
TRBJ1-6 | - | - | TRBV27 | CASSWGLLGNSPLHF | TGTGCCAGCAGTTGGGGCCTCCTTGGAAATTCACCCCTCCACTTT
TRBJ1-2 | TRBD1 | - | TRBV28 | CASSPPDRGDYGYTF | TGTGCCAGCAGTCCCCCGGACAGGGGCGACTATGGCTACACCTTC
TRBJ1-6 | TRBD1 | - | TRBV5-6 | CASSGGTGESSPLHF | TGTGCCAGCAGCGGGGGGACAGGGGAGAGTTCACCCCTCCACTTT
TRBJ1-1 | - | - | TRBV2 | CASSESLNTEAFF | TGTGCCAGCAGTGAGTCACTAAACACTGAAGCTTTCTTT
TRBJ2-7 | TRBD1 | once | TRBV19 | CASSITMGQVYEQYF | TGTGCCAGTAGTATAACGATGGGACAGGTGTACGAGCAGTACTTC
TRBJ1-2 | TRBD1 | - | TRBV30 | CAWSMTGWYGYTF | TGTGCCTGGAGTATGACAGGGTGGTATGGCTACACCTTC
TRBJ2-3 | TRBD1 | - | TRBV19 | CASSHGTGADTQYF | TGTGCCAGTAGTCACGGGACAGGGGCAGATACGCAGTATTTT
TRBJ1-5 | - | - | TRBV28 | CASSFRSNQPQHF | TGTGCCAGCAGTTTCAGGAGCAATCAGCCCCAGCATTTT
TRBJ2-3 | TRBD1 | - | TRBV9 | CASSPQGGPTDTQYF | TGTGCCAGCAGCCCCCAAGGGGGCCCCACAGATACGCAGTATTTT
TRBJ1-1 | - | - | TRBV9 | CASSAGWGTEAFF | TGTGCCAGCAGCGCAGGGTGGGGCACTGAAGCTTTCTTT
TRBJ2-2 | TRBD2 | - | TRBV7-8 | CASSLHGTSGGRTGELFF | TGTGCCAGCAGCTTACACGGGACTAGCGGGGGGAGAACCGGGGAGCTGTTTTTT